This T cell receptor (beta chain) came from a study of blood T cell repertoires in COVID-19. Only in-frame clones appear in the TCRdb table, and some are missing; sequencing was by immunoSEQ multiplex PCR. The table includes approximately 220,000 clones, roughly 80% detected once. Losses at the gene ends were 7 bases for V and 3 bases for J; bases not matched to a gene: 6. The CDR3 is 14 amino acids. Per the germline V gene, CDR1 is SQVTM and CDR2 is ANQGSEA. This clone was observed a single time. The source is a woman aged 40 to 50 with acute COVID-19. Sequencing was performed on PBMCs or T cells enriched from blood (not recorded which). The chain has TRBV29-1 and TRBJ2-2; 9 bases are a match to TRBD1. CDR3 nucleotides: TGCAGCGCCGGGACAGGGAGAGACACCGGGGAGCTGTTTTTT. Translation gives CSAGTGRDTGELFF.